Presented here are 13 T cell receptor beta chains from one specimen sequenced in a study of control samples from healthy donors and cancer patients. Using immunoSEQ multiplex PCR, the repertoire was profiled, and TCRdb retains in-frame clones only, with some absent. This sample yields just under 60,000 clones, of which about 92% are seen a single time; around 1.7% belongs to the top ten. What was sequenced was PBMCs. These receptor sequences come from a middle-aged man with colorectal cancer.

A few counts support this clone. The CDR3 DNA is TGTGCCAGCAGTGGCTTCGAGGGGGCGAGAAATTCACCCCTCCACTTT. As protein: CASSGFEGARNSPLHF. V and J are TRBV2 and TRBJ1-6, with 7 bases fitting TRBD1. The CDR3 has 16 residues. The ends lost 4 bases at V and 7 bases at J; junction bases unmatched: 10. Germline-derived CDR1 and CDR2 are SNHLY and FYNNEI.

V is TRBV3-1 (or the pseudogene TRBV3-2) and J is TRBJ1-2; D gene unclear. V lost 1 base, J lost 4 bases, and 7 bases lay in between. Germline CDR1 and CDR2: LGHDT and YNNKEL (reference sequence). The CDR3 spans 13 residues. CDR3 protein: CASSQGGAYGYTF. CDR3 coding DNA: TGTGCCAGCAGCCAAGGGGGAGCCTATGGCTACACCTTC.

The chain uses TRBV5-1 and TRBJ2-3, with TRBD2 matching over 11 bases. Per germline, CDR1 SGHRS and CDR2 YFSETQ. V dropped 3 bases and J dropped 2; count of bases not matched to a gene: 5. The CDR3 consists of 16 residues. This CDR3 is CASSSGLAGDTDTQYF. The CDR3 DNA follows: TGCGCCAGCAGCTCCGGACTAGCGGGTGACACAGATACGCAGTATTTT. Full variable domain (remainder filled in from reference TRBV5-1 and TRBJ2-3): KAGVTQTPRYLIKTRGQQVTLSCSPISGHRSVSWYQQTPGQGLQFLFEYFSETQRNKGNFPGRFSGRQFSNSRSEMNVSTLELGDSALYLCASSSGLAGDTDTQYFGPGTRLTVL.

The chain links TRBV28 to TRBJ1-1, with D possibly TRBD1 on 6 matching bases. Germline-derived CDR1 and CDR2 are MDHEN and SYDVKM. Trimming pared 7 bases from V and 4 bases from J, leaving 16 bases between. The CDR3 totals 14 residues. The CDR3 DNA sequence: TGTGCCAGCACCCTAGGGGGGTTGGGCACTGAAGCTTTCTTT. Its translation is CASTLGGLGTEAFF. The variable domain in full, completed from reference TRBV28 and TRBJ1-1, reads DVKVTQSSRYLVKRTGEKVFLECVQDMDHENMFWYRQDPGLGLRLIYFSYDVKMKEKGDIPEGYSVSREKKERFSLILESASTNQTSMYLCASTLGGLGTEAFFGQGTRLTVV.

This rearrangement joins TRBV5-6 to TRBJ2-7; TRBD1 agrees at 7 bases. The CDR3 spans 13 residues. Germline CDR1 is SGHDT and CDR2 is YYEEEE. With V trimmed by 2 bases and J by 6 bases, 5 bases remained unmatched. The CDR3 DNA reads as TGTGCCAGCAGCTTCCGACAGGGTATCGAGCAGTACTTC. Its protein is CASSFRQGIEQYF.

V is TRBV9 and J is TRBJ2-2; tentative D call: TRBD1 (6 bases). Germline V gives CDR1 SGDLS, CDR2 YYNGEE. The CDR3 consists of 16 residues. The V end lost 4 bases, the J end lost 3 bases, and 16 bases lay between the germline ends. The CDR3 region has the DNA TGTGCCAGCAGCATAATGGGGACACTCGACACCGGGGAGCTGTTTTTT. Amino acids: CASSIMGTLDTGELFF.

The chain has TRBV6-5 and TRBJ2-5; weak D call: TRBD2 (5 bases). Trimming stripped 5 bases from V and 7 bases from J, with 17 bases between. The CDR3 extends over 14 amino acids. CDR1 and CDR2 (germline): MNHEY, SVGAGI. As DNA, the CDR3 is TGTGCCAGCAGTCCTACCCCGGGCGGAGGGACCCAGTACTTC. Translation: CASSPTPGGGTQYF.

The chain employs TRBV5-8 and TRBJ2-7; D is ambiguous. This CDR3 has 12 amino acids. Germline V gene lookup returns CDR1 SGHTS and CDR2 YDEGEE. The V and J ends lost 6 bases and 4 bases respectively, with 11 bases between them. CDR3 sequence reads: CASIHVGYEQYF. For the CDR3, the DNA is TGTGCCAGCATCCACGTTGGTTACGAGCAGTACTTC.

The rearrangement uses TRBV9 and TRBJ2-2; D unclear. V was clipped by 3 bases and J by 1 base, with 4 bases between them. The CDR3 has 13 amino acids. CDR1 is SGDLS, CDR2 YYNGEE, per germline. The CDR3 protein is CASSGQNTGELFF. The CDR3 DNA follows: TGTGCCAGCAGCGGACAGAACACCGGGGAGCTGTTTTTT.

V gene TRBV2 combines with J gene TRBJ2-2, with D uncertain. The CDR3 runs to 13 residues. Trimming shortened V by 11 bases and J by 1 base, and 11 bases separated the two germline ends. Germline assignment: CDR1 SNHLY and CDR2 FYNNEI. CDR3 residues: CAGSGQNTGELFF. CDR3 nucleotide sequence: TGTGCCGGATCCGGGCAGAACACCGGGGAGCTGTTTTTT.

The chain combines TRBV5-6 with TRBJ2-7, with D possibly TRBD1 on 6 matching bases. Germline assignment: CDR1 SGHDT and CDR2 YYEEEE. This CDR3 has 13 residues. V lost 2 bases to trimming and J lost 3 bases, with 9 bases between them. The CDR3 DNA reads TGTGCCAGCAGCTTACCACAGGGCTACGAGCAGTACTTC. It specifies CASSLPQGYEQYF.

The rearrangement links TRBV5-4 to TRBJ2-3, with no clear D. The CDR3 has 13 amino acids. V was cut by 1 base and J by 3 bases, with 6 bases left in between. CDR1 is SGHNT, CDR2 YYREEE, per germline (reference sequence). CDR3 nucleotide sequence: TGTGCCAGCAGCTTGAGTGTAACAGATACGCAGTATTTT. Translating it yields CASSLSVTDTQYF.

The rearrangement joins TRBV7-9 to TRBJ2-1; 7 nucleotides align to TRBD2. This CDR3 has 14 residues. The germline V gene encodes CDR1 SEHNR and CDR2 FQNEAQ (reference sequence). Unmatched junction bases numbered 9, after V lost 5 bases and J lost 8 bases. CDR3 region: CASSEGLVSDEQFF. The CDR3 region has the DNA TGTGCCAGCAGCGAAGGACTAGTGAGTGATGAGCAGTTCTTC.